Below, 25 T cell receptor beta chains from the same sample are listed, as sequenced in a study of OX40 agonist ivuxolimab in advanced cancers. This table comes from immunoSEQ multiplex PCR, and its TCRdb copy is limited to in-frame clones, with some not included. The sample has about 64,000 clones, 87% seen once; the top ten hold around 0.78%. Sequenced here: CD4+ or CD8+ T cells sorted from blood, sampled in a trial of the OX40 agonist ivuxolimab. Every receptor here comes from an adult with an advanced solid tumor such as melanoma, head and neck, liver or kidney cancer.

The chain combines TRBV5-4 with TRBJ2-7; D ambiguous. The CDR3 is made up of 13 amino acids. Germline V CDR1 and CDR2: SGHNT, YYREEE (reference sequence). Trimming left V 0 bases short and J 3 bases short, with 7 bases between. The CDR3 spells CASSLDLNYEQYF. The DNA for the CDR3 is TGTGCCAGCAGCTTGGATCTGAACTACGAGCAGTACTTC.

The chain uses TRBV7-3 and TRBJ2-3; 8 nucleotides align to TRBD2. This CDR3 region has 15 residues. Germline CDR1 reads SGHTA; CDR2 reads FQGTGA. Germline trimming cut 4 bases from V and 3 bases from J; bases unmatched to any gene: 6. CDR3: CASSSAGARTDTQYF. The CDR3, as DNA: TGTGCCAGCAGCTCAGCGGGAGCTAGGACAGATACGCAGTATTTT.

V gene TRBV7-2 combines with J gene TRBJ2-1; TRBD2 is a possible D gene (6 bases). Trimming stripped 1 base from V and 0 bases from J, with 10 bases between. CDR1 and CDR2 from the germline V gene are SGHTA and FQGNSA. CDR3 length: 16 residues. The CDR3 sequence is CASSLVGGSSYNEQFF. The CDR3 bases are TGTGCCAGCAGCTTAGTTGGGGGGAGCTCCTACAATGAGCAGTTCTTC.

The V call is TRBV6-1, the J call TRBJ1-4, with D perhaps TRBD1 (5 bases). Per the germline V gene, CDR1 is MNHNS and CDR2 is SASEGT. The CDR3 has 15 residues. V lost 4 bases and J lost 6, with 15 bases in between. In DNA form, the CDR3 reads TGTGCCAGCAGTGGGCGCTTTGGGGGGGATGAAAAACTGTTTTTT. Residues: CASSGRFGGDEKLFF.

This chain links TRBV5-4 with TRBJ2-7, with 12 positions matching TRBD2. Per the germline V gene, CDR1 is SGHNT and CDR2 is YYREEE (reference sequence). Trimming removed 0 bases from V and 2 bases from J; junction bases left unmatched: 6. The CDR3 length is 17 residues. CDR3 region: CASSLGTSGISTYEQYF. CDR3 sequence (DNA): TGTGCCAGCAGCTTGGGGACTAGCGGGATATCGACCTACGAGCAGTACTTC.

The chain recombines TRBV5-1 with TRBJ2-5; D is ambiguous. CDR1 is SGHRS and CDR2 is YFSETQ in the germline V gene. V was shortened by 2 bases and J by 2 bases, with 10 bases between the two germline ends. The CDR3 consists of 14 residues. The CDR3: CASSLGQVQETQYF. The CDR3 DNA reads as TGCGCCAGCAGCTTAGGGCAGGTACAAGAGACCCAGTACTTC. The full variable domain, completed using reference TRBV5-1 and TRBJ2-5, is KAGVTQTPRYLIKTRGQQVTLSCSPISGHRSVSWYQQTPGQGLQFLFEYFSETQRNKGNFPGRFSGRQFSNSRSEMNVSTLELGDSALYLCASSLGQVQETQYFGPGTRLLVL.

The genes are TRBV4-1 and TRBJ2-7; TRBD1 matches at 7 bases. From germline, CDR1 is MGHRA and CDR2 YSYEKL. The CDR3 extends over 16 amino acids. Unmatched junction bases numbered 12, after V lost 1 base and J lost 6 bases. The CDR3 region is CASSQVTGTVPFEQYF. CDR3 in DNA: TGCGCCAGCAGCCAAGTAACCGGGACAGTTCCTTTCGAGCAGTACTTC.

The rearrangement links TRBV7-2 to TRBJ1-4; TRBD1 agrees at 8 bases. Germline values: CDR1 SGHTA, CDR2 FQGNSA. This CDR3 has 15 amino acids. Trimming at V came to 5 bases and at J to 0 bases, leaving 2 bases not matched to a gene. CDR3 nucleotide sequence: TGTGCCAGCAGCCTGACAGGGGCAACTAATGAAAAACTGTTTTTT. This codes for CASSLTGATNEKLFF.

CDR3 coding DNA: TGTGCCAGCACGTTTAACCCCCAGGAGGGGGGCTACACCTTC. This translates into CASTFNPQEGGYTF. V and J are TRBV6-6 and TRBJ1-2; the D gene is possibly TRBD1 (5 bases). CDR3 length: 14 amino acids. The V gene lost 7 bases and the J gene lost 8 bases, with 20 bases spanning the gap. Per the germline V gene, CDR1 is MNHNY and CDR2 is SVGAGI (reference sequence).

The chain carries TRBV7-2 and TRBJ1-4; the match to TRBD1 covers 9 bases. Germline trimming cut 5 bases from V and 6 bases from J; bases unmatched to any gene: 7. Looked up from germline, CDR1 is SGHTA and CDR2 is FQGNSA. CDR3 size: 15 residues. DNA for the CDR3: TGTGCCAGCAGCCCGGGGGGACAGGGTTATGAAAAACTGTTTTTT. Protein sequence: CASSPGGQGYEKLFF.

This chain uses TRBV7-2 with TRBJ2-3; D possibly corresponds to TRBD1 (5 bases). Germline values: CDR1 SGHTA, CDR2 FQGNSA. The V end was cut by 5 bases, the J end by 10 bases, with 13 bases between. The CDR3 is 12 amino acids. CDR3 protein: CASSPRQSSQYF. CDR3 coding DNA: TGTGCCAGCAGCCCACGACAGAGTTCGCAGTATTTT. Complete variable domain (other parts from reference TRBV7-2 and TRBJ2-3): GAGVSQSPSNKVTEKGKDVELRCDPISGHTALYWYRQSLGQGLEFLIYFQGNSAPDKSGLPSDRFSAERTGGSVSTLTIQRTQQEDSAVYLCASSPRQSSQYFGPGTRLTVL.

This clone is medium-sized in the sample. This CDR3 is also generated by other DNA sequences in the sample. The chain joins TRBV10-3 to TRBJ2-7; D gene uncertain. The CDR3 has 11 residues. The ends were cut back, 6 bases at V and 4 bases at J, with 7 bases in the middle. Looked up from germline, CDR1 is ENHRY and CDR2 is SYGVKD. In DNA, the CDR3 is TGTGCCATCAGGCAAACTTACGAGCAGTACTTC. This gives the protein CAIRQTYEQYF.

This clone appeared once. This chain links TRBV28 with TRBJ2-7; maybe TRBD2 (5 bases). The CDR3 consists of 14 residues. Germline V gene lookup returns CDR1 MDHEN and CDR2 SYDVKM. Trimming took off 3 bases at V and 1 base at J, with 10 bases between the two ends. The CDR3 DNA reads TGTGCCAGCAGTTTTGGAGGTAGATCCTACGAGCAGTACTTC. Its protein product is CASSFGGRSYEQYF.

This clone is judged medium-sized. Here the CDR3 DNA reads TGTGCCAGTTCTAGTATATCAAGATACAATGAGCAGTTCTTC. This sequence encodes CASSSISRYNEQFF. V gene TRBV19 combines with J gene TRBJ2-1; D unresolved. V was clipped by 8 bases and J by 4 bases, with 15 bases between them. CDR3 length: 14 amino acids. Germline V gene data show CDR1 as LNHDA and CDR2 as SQIVND (reference sequence).

The rearrangement links TRBV27 to TRBJ2-5, with TRBD1 matching over 8 bases. Germline trimming cut 6 bases from V and 2 bases from J; bases unmatched to any gene: 11. This CDR3 contains 16 residues. The germline V gene has CDR1 MNHEY and CDR2 SMNVEV (reference sequence). The CDR3: CASSSFHTGGQETQYF. The CDR3 DNA reads as TGTGCCAGCAGCTCCTTTCACACAGGGGGGCAAGAGACCCAGTACTTC.

The rearrangement uses TRBV10-3 and TRBJ2-5; weak D call: TRBD2 (5 bases). The CDR3 contains 12 residues. The germline V gene has CDR1 ENHRY and CDR2 SYGVKD. Trimming cost V 5 bases and J 5 bases, with 9 bases left between them. For the CDR3, the DNA is TGTGCCATCAGTCGTCCGGGGGAGACCCAGTACTTC. Residues: CAISRPGETQYF.

This chain uses TRBV19 with TRBJ1-3, with TRBD1 matching 10 bases. V was clipped by 2 bases and J by 0 bases; unmatched bases: 16. Germline lookup yields CDR1 LNHDA and CDR2 SQIVND (reference sequence). This CDR3 has 21 residues. This CDR3 reads CASSICESGPGTGVSGNTIYF. Here the CDR3 DNA reads TGTGCCAGTAGTATATGTGAATCGGGTCCCGGGACAGGGGTCTCTGGAAACACCATATATTTT.

The chain carries TRBV6-1 and TRBJ1-6; TRBD1 agrees at 8 bases. CDR3 length: 17 amino acids. The trim removed 2 bases at V and 8 bases at J, leaving 11 bases unmatched. Germline assignment: CDR1 MNHNS and CDR2 SASEGT. CDR3 sequence reads: CASSELAGGSLDSPLHF. CDR3 nucleotide sequence: TGTGCCAGCAGTGAACTCGCAGGGGGCTCTCTTGATTCACCCCTCCACTTT.

The genes are TRBV6-1 and TRBJ2-5, with 7 bases lining up with TRBD2. The trim removed 1 base at V and 2 bases at J, leaving 4 bases unmatched. This CDR3 spans 15 amino acids. Germline V gene lookup returns CDR1 MNHNS and CDR2 SASEGT. This chain's CDR3 is CASSEERGSQETQYF. In DNA form, the CDR3 reads TGTGCCAGCAGTGAAGAGCGGGGCAGTCAAGAGACCCAGTACTTC.

The rearrangement uses TRBV18 and TRBJ2-7; D gene unclear. The CDR3 extends over 15 amino acids. Germline V CDR1 and CDR2: KGHSH, LQKENI. V gave up 3 bases and J gave up 7 bases, with 19 bases separating them. The CDR3 here is CASSPPGSNFGEQYF. The CDR3 DNA sequence: TGTGCCAGCTCACCGCCCGGGTCGAACTTCGGGGAGCAGTACTTC.

V is TRBV10-3 and J is TRBJ2-3; TRBD1 matches at 11 bases. The CDR3 runs 14 residues. V lost 4 bases to trimming and J lost 6 bases; unmatched junction nucleotides: 3. CDR1 ENHRY and CDR2 SYGVKD come from the germline V gene. The CDR3 protein is CAISAGTGGDTQYF. CDR3 in DNA: TGTGCCATCAGTGCGGGGACAGGGGGGGATACGCAGTATTTT.

The count of this clone is one. The chain employs TRBV5-1 and TRBJ2-7; D gene unclear. CDR3 length: 11 residues. Trimming took off 4 bases at V and 4 bases at J, with 6 bases between the two ends. Per the germline V gene, CDR1 is SGHRS and CDR2 is YFSETQ. The CDR3 loop is CASSENYEQYF. The CDR3, as DNA: TGCGCCAGCAGCGAGAATTACGAGCAGTACTTC.

This chain links TRBV10-3 with TRBJ2-7; 8 bases fit TRBD1. The V gene end was trimmed by 11 bases and the J gene end by 5 bases; junction bases not matched to a gene: 11. From germline, CDR1 is ENHRY and CDR2 SYGVKD. The CDR3 has 13 amino acids. Here the CDR3 reads CAGSGQGANEQYF. The CDR3 bases are TGTGCCGGTTCGGGGCAGGGGGCGAACGAGCAGTACTTC.

The chain recombines TRBV27 with TRBJ1-6; D is perhaps TRBD1 (5 bases). Germline V CDR1 and CDR2: MNHEY, SMNVEV (reference sequence). The CDR3 length is 15 residues. Trimming cost V 7 bases and J 3 bases, with 13 bases left between them. CDR3 region: CASKPRDGYNSPLHF. CDR3 in DNA: TGTGCCAGCAAGCCCCGGGACGGCTATAATTCACCCCTCCACTTT.

This rearrangement joins TRBV6-6 to TRBJ2-7; weak D call: TRBD2 (6 bases). V dropped 6 bases and J dropped 6 bases, with 18 bases sitting between them. The V gene's germline CDR1 is MNHNY and CDR2 SVGAGI (reference sequence). The CDR3 has 14 residues. The CDR3 bases are TGTGCCAGCAGAACCGCGGGACCACGCGCCGAGCAGTACTTC. Encoded protein: CASRTAGPRAEQYF.